This T cell receptor (beta chain) derives from a study of blood T cell repertoires in COVID-19. The V gene end was trimmed by 5 bases and the J gene end by 3 bases; junction bases not matched to a gene: 3. This CDR3 has 13 amino acids. Libraries were prepared by immunoSEQ multiplex PCR; TCRdb keeps only in-frame clonotypes and omits some of them. This table holds around 120,000 clones, 65% to 75% found once. The sequenced sample consisted of peripheral blood. This TCR derives from an older man with acute or convalescent COVID-19. This chain connects TRBV12-3 or TRBV12-4 to TRBJ2-7, with 8 positions matching TRBD1. The CDR3 nucleotides are TGTGCCAGCAGTGCGGGACAGGTCTACGAGCAGTACTTC. Encoded protein: CASSAGQVYEQYF.